Here is one TCR beta chain with its context. These data belong to a study of cytomegalovirus exposure and HLA in healthy donors. Looking at the study overall: A prior analysis found fewer than 120 million unique TCR beta sequences from around 180 million T cells.

PCR was performed using 60 Vbeta and 13 Jbeta primers. Generated by immunoSEQ multiplex PCR, the TCRdb table keeps only in-frame clones and is missing some. The sample consists of roughly 100,000 clones, 60% to 85% of them appearing once. The receptor comes from a woman under 30 in good health and CMV-seropositive. Material for sequencing was PBMCs.

Written as DNA, the CDR3 is TGTGCCAGCAGTTTATACCGTCTCGACCGGGACAGGGGGCTTAATGAGCAGTTCTTC. It is translated as CASSLYRLDRDRGLNEQFF. The chain recombines TRBV27 with TRBJ2-1; 12 bases map to TRBD1. This CDR3 is built from 19 residues. J lost 7 bases, V lost 1 base, and 14 bases had no gene match. Germline values: CDR1 MNHEY, CDR2 SMNVEV (reference sequence).